The 19 T cell receptor beta chains listed next were all sequenced from one sample in a study of T-cell reconstitution after alpha-beta-depleted transplantation in children. TCRbeta library construction was performed incorporating unique molecular identifiers. Using its own MiXCR run on the PCR reads, TCRdb lists one record per CDR3 protein. The sample contains almost 400,000 distinct CDR3 sequences, around 21% of which appear only once. This sample comprised PBMCs from the stem cell graft donor, obtained from the stem cell graft. Receptors originate from a human donor who donated a stem cell graft to a child with acute myeloid leukemia.

CDR3 nucleotides: TGTGCCAGCAGCTCAGTGGTCTGGGGCTCATCCTACGAGCAGTACTTC. Protein: CASSSVVWGSSYEQYF. V gene TRBV7-9 combines with J gene TRBJ2-7, with D maybe TRBD1 (5 bases). Germline CDR1 is SEHNR and CDR2 is FQNEAQ (reference sequence). The CDR3 is 16 residues long. Trimming took off 4 bases at V and 1 base at J, with 17 bases between the two ends.

This clonotype was detected many times. The chain recombines TRBV20-1 with TRBJ2-3, with 11 bases fitting TRBD2. This CDR3 contains 16 residues. J was trimmed by 1 base and V by 6 bases; bases with no gene match: 9. Per the germline V gene, CDR1 is DFQATT and CDR2 is SNEGSKA (reference sequence). The CDR3 region is CSAATSGSSGTDTQYF. In DNA form, the CDR3 reads TGCAGTGCGGCCACTAGCGGGAGTTCGGGCACAGATACGCAGTATTTT.

The J gene is TRBJ2-7, the V gene TRBV7-9; no clear D gene. CDR1 is SEHNR, CDR2 FQNEAQ, per germline (reference sequence). The V gene lost 5 bases and the J gene lost 3 bases, with 17 bases spanning the gap. CDR3 size: 15 residues. CDR3 sequence (DNA): TGTGCCAGCAGCCTTAGTGGGGAAAGGTTCTACGAGCAGTACTTC. This translates into CASSLSGERFYEQYF.

There are many counts of this clonotype. J is TRBJ2-7 and V is TRBV12-3 or TRBV12-4; no definite D call. V was cut by 4 bases and J by 4 bases, with 14 bases left in between. CDR3 length equals 14 residues. In DNA, the CDR3 is TGTGCCAGCAGTTATTCGGAGCTAGGATACGAGCAGTACTTC. As protein: CASSYSELGYEQYF.

The chain uses TRBV11-2 and TRBJ2-7; D possibly matches TRBD1 or TRBD2 (5 bases each). Germline V gene data show CDR1 as SGHAT and CDR2 as FQNNGV. The CDR3 loop spans 14 amino acids. V lost 2 bases and J 6 bases, leaving 14 bases between the germline ends. CDR3 sequence: CASSLTGQDREQYF. CDR3 in DNA: TGTGCCAGCAGCTTAACGGGGCAGGATCGCGAGCAGTACTTC.

The CDR3 DNA reads as TGCGCCAGCAGCTTGTCCGGGACGGGCAATGAGCAGTTCTTC. It yields the protein CASSLSGTGNEQFF. The chain employs TRBV5-1 and TRBJ2-1; D assignment may be TRBD1 or TRBD2 (5 bases each). V was cut by 1 base and J by 6 bases, with 11 bases left in between. There are 14 residues in the CDR3. Germline V gene lookup returns CDR1 SGHRS and CDR2 YFSETQ.

The V gene is TRBV20-1, the J gene TRBJ2-7, with a possible D match to TRBD2 (6 bases). There are 17 residues in the CDR3. V lost 5 bases and J lost 0, with 23 bases in between. CDR1 is DFQATT, CDR2 SNEGSKA, per germline (reference sequence). CDR3 protein: CSAVGTPRLDSSYEQYF. The CDR3 nucleotides read TGCAGTGCTGTCGGGACTCCTCGCCTCGATAGCTCCTACGAGCAGTACTTC.

The rearrangement uses TRBV29-1 and TRBJ2-7, with TRBD2 identical over 8 bases. Trimming removed 6 bases from V and 4 bases from J; junction bases left unmatched: 8. The CDR3 spans 13 residues. The V gene's germline CDR1 is SQVTM and CDR2 ANQGSEA. The CDR3 nucleotides read TGCAGCGTCGGGCGGGAGGACTCTTACGAGCAGTACTTC. It translates to CSVGREDSYEQYF.

The J gene is TRBJ2-5, the V gene TRBV5-1; 8 nucleotides match TRBD1. The CDR3 is made up of 15 amino acids. The V gene's germline CDR1 is SGHRS and CDR2 YFSETQ. Trimming removed 4 bases from V and 2 bases from J; junction bases left unmatched: 7. The CDR3 spells CASSTGQGIQETQYF. In DNA form, the CDR3 reads TGCGCCAGCAGCACCGGACAGGGAATACAAGAGACCCAGTACTTC.

This clonotype turned up a few times. The gene calls are TRBV7-8 and TRBJ2-6, with D perhaps given as TRBD1 or TRBD2 (5 bases each). Trimming removed 0 bases at V and 8 bases at J, with 8 bases between. This CDR3 spans 14 amino acids. Germline lookup yields CDR1 SGHVS and CDR2 FQNEAQ. The CDR3 coding sequence is TGTGCCAGCAGCTTAGCCCAGGGACCCAACGTCCTGACTTTC. Its protein product is CASSLAQGPNVLTF.

This clonotype was found a few times. A read error may produce the germline difference seen at one junction end. The chain is built from TRBV23-1 and TRBJ1-1, with 7 bases fitting TRBD1. TRBV23-1 is an open reading frame, and its role is uncertain. The CDR3 contains 14 residues. This CDR3 is CASSQQGRNTEAFF. CDR3 DNA sequence: TGTGCCAGCAGTCAACAGGGGAGGAACACTGAAGCTTTCTTT.

CDR3 DNA sequence: TGCGCCAGCGGACCAAACCCGGCTTACGAGCAGTACTTC. This encodes CASGPNPAYEQYF. The chain couples TRBV5-1 to TRBJ2-7; no reliable D call. The CDR3 has 13 amino acids. Germline V gives CDR1 SGHRS, CDR2 YFSETQ. Trimming took 7 bases from V and 4 from J, leaving 15 bases between them.

The rearrangement uses TRBV28 and TRBJ1-1; TRBD1 is a possible D gene (5 bases). V gave up 4 bases and J gave up 4 bases, with 16 bases separating them. The CDR3 contains 15 residues. The germline gives CDR1 MDHEN, CDR2 SYDVKM. The CDR3 region has the DNA TGTGCCAGCAGTTCCCCCAGCGGGGGTGGCACTGAAGCTTTCTTT. Translation gives CASSSPSGGGTEAFF. The entire variable domain, with the rest obtained from reference TRBV28 and TRBJ1-1, is as follows: DVKVTQSSRYLVKRTGEKVFLECVQDMDHENMFWYRQDPGLGLRLIYFSYDVKMKEKGDIPEGYSVSREKKERFSLILESASTNQTSMYLCASSSPSGGGTEAFFGQGTRLTVV.

This clonotype has ten or more counts. The V and J genes are TRBV20-1 and TRBJ2-1; D remains ambiguous. The length of the CDR3 is 11 residues. Trimming removed 5 bases from V and 12 bases from J, with 14 bases in between. Germline lookup yields CDR1 DFQATT and CDR2 SNEGSKA (reference sequence). CDR3 in DNA: TGCAGTGCTGCCTCCTTGAAGCGGCAGTTCTTC. Translating it yields CSAASLKRQFF.

The chain's CDR3 is CAAHQGAGYNEQFF. CDR3 nucleotides: TGTGCCGCGCATCAGGGGGCAGGCTACAATGAGCAGTTCTTC. This sequence joins TRBV5-4 and TRBJ2-1, with TRBD1 identical over 8 bases. CDR1 and CDR2 (germline): SGHNT, YYREEE (reference sequence). The length of the CDR3 is 14 residues. The junction had 9 bases not matched to a gene; V was cut back by 10 bases and J by 3 bases.

The chain recombines TRBV20-1 with TRBJ2-2; the match to TRBD1 covers 7 bases. Trimming cost V 2 bases and J 4 bases; bases outside gene matches: 19. The V gene's germline CDR1 is DFQATT and CDR2 SNEGSKA (reference sequence). The CDR3 runs to 19 residues. The CDR3 bases are TGCAGTGCTAGACTACAAGGACAGGCCCTAACCTGGGGCACCGGGGAGCTGTTTTTT. Translating gives CSARLQGQALTWGTGELFF.

This clonotype was detected only a few times. One base away lies a much larger clone, so this may be a sequencing read error. This chain joins TRBV20-1 and TRBJ2-7; 8 bases are shared with TRBD2. V was clipped by 3 bases and J by 3 bases; unmatched bases: 4. The CDR3 is made up of 13 amino acids. Germline CDR1 is DFQATT and CDR2 is SNEGSKA (reference sequence). The CDR3 sequence: CSARWSGSYEQYF. The CDR3 region has the DNA TGCAGTGCTAGGTGGAGCGGGAGCTACGAGCAGTACTTC.

This clonotype was seen at least ten times. The chain links TRBV29-1 to TRBJ1-1; possible D gene TRBD1, 6 bases. Germline V gene sequence: CDR1 SQVTM, CDR2 ANQGSEA. The CDR3 totals 15 residues. The V end lost 7 bases, the J end lost 3 bases, and 21 bases lay between the germline ends. The CDR3 reads CSAASQGYGDTEAFF. The CDR3 nucleotides read TGCAGCGCCGCTTCCCAGGGGTATGGGGACACTGAAGCTTTCTTT.

This clonotype appeared once. This chain uses TRBV27 with TRBJ1-2, with a tentative D call TRBD1 (5 bases). The CDR3 runs 14 residues. CDR1 and CDR2 from the germline V gene are MNHEY and SMNVEV (reference sequence). V lost 3 bases, J lost 3 bases, and 11 bases lay in between. The CDR3 region has the DNA TGTGCCAGCAGTTTTCAAGGGGCTCACTATGGCTACACCTTC. As protein: CASSFQGAHYGYTF.